Below are 2 T cell receptor beta chains sequenced from a single sample in a study of T cell responses to AZD1222 COVID-19 vaccine. Some clones are missing from TCRdb's copy, which holds only in-frame ones; the method was immunoSEQ multiplex PCR. The sample consists of about 42,000 clones, approximately 88% of them appearing once. This material consisted of peripheral blood, taken 28 days after the second AZD1222 dose. The receptors were gathered from an adult who received the AZD1222 COVID-19 vaccine.

This sequence joins TRBV2 and TRBJ1-3, with 8 positions matching TRBD1. This CDR3 has 15 amino acids. V lost 5 bases and J lost 0; bases outside the gene matches: 3. CDR1 and CDR2 (germline): SNHLY, FYNNEI. CDR3 amino acids: CASSPDRGSGNTIYF. The DNA for the CDR3 is TGTGCCAGCAGTCCAGACAGGGGCTCTGGAAACACCATATATTTT.

The chain employs TRBV28 and TRBJ1-1, with D tentatively TRBD1 (5 bases). The CDR3 spans 13 residues. The germline CDR1 and CDR2 sequences are MDHEN and SYDVKM. DNA of the CDR3: TGTGTAGCCGGGGGGGTTGTGAACACTGAAGCTTTCTTT. Translating gives CVAGGVVNTEAFF.